The following is a T cell receptor beta chain sequence with its context. The CDR3 is made up of 16 amino acids. V was clipped by 2 bases and J by 7 bases, with 18 bases between them. Germline CDR1 reads SNHLY; CDR2 reads FYNNEI. TCRdb reprocessed the 5' RACE reads with MiXCR, giving one entry per CDR3 protein. The sample yields 250,000 or so distinct CDR3 sequences, 3.6% seen once. This record belongs to a study of T cells after yellow fever vaccination. The chain uses TRBV2 and TRBJ2-1; possibly TRBD2 for D (8 bases). This clonotype was obtained from a young man who received the YFV17D yellow fever vaccine. The starting material was PBMCs, obtained 15 days after the yellow fever booster vaccination. CDR3 region: CASSEFLGGGGNEQFF. CDR3 nucleotides: TGTGCCAGCAGTGAATTCTTAGGGGGCGGGGGGAATGAGCAGTTCTTC.